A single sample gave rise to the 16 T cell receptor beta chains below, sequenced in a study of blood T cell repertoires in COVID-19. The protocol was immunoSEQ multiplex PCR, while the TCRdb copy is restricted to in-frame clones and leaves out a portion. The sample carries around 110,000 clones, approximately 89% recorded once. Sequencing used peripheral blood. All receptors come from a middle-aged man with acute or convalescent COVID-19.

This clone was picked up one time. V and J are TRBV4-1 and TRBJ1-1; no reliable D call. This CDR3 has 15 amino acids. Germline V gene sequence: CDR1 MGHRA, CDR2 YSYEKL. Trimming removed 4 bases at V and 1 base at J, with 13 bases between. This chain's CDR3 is CASSPRKTGNTEAFF. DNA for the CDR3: TGCGCCAGCAGCCCCCGAAAGACGGGGAACACTGAAGCTTTCTTT.

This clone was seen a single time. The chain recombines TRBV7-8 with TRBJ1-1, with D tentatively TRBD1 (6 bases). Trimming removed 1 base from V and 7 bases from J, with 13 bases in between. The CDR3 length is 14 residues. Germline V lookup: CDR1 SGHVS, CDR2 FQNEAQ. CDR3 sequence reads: CASSLVGRGNEAFF. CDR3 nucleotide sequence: TGTGCCAGCAGCTTAGTTGGCAGGGGTAATGAAGCTTTCTTT.

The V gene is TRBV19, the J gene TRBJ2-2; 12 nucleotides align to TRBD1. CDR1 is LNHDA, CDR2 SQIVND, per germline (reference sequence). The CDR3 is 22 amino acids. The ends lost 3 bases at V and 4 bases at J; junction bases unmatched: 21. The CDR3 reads CASSILSRSIGTGGAGTGELFF. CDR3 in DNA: TGTGCCAGTAGTATCCTTTCTCGCTCGATAGGGACAGGGGGCGCTGGCACCGGGGAGCTGTTTTTT.

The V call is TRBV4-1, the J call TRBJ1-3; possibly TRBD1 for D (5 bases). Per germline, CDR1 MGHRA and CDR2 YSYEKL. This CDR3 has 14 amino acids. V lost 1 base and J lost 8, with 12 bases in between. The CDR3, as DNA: TGCGCCAGCAGCCAAGCAGGGAACGGCTACACCATATATTTT. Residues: CASSQAGNGYTIYF.

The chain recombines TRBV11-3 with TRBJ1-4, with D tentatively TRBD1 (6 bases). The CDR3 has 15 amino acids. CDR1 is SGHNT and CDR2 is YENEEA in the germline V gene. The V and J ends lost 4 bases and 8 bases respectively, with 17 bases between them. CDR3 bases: TGTGCCAGCAGCTCAGGTGGGCAGGGGAAAGAAAAACTGTTTTTT. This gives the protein CASSSGGQGKEKLFF.

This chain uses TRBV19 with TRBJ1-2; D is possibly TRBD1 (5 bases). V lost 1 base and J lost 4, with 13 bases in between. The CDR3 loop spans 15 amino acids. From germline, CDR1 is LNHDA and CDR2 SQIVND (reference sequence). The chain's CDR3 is CASSIGSMQGYGYTF. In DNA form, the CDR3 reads TGTGCCAGTAGTATAGGCAGCATGCAGGGCTATGGCTACACCTTC. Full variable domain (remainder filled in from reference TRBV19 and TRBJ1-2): DGGITQSPKYLFRKEGQNVTLSCEQNLNHDAMYWYRQDPGQGLRLIYYSQIVNDFQKGDIAEGYSVSREKKESFPLTVTSAQKNPTAFYLCASSIGSMQGYGYTFGSGTRLTVV.

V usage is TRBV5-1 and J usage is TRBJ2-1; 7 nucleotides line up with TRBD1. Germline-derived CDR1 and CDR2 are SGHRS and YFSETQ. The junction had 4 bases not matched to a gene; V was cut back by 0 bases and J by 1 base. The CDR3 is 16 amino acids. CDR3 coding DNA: TGCGCCAGCAGCTTGGGGACAGGCTATTCCTACAATGAGCAGTTCTTC. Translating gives CASSLGTGYSYNEQFF.

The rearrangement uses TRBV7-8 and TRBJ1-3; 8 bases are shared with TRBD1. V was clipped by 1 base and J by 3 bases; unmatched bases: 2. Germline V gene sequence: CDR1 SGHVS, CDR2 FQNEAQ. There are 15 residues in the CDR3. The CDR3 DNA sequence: TGTGCCAGCAGCTTAGGGACAGGGAGTGGAAACACCATATATTTT. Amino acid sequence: CASSLGTGSGNTIYF. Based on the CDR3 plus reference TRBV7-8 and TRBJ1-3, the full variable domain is GAGVSQSPRYKVAKRGQDVALRCDPISGHVSLFWYQQALGQGPEFLTYFQNEAQLDKSGLPSDRFFAERPEGSVSTLKIQRTQQEDSAVYLCASSLGTGSGNTIYFGEGSWLTVV.

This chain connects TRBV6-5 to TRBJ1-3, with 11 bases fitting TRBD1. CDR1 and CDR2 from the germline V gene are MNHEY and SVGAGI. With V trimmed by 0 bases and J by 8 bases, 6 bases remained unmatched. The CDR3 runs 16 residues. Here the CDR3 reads CASSYSGQGAGDTIYF. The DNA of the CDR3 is TGTGCCAGCAGTTACTCCGGACAGGGGGCTGGGGACACCATATATTTT.

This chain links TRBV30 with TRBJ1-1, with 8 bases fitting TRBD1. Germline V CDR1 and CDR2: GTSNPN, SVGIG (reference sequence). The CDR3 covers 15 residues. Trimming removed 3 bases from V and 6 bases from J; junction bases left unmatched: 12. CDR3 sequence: CAWRTTTGEFSEAFF. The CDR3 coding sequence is TGTGCCTGGAGGACGACGACAGGGGAGTTCTCTGAAGCTTTCTTT. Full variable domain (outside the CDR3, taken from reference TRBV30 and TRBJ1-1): SQTIHQWPATLVQPVGSPLSLECTVEGTSNPNLYWYRQAAGRGLQLLFYSVGIGQISSEVPQNLSASRPQDRQFILSSKKLLLSDSGFYLCAWRTTTGEFSEAFFGQGTRLTVV.

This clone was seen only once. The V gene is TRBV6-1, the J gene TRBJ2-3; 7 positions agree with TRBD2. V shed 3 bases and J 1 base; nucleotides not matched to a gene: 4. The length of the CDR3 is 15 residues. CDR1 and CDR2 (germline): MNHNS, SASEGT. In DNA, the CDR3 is TGTGCCAGCAGTGATACAAGCGGGGGCACAGATACGCAGTATTTT. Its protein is CASSDTSGGTDTQYF.

The CDR3 reads CASGLAGGTGSYNEQFF. Here the CDR3 DNA reads TGCGCCAGTGGGCTAGCGGGAGGTACTGGGTCCTACAATGAGCAGTTCTTC. This chain links TRBV5-1 with TRBJ2-1; 11 bases fit TRBD2. The J segment lost 1 base and the V segment lost 8 bases, leaving 11 bases of the junction unmatched. Germline V gene data show CDR1 as SGHRS and CDR2 as YFSETQ. The CDR3 is made up of 17 amino acids.

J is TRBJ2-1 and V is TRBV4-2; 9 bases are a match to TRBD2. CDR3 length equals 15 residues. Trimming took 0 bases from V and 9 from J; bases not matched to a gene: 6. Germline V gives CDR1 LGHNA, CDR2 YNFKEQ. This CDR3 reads CASSQEGGRAVEQFF. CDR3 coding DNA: TGTGCCAGCAGCCAAGAGGGCGGGAGGGCCGTTGAGCAGTTCTTC.

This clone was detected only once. The CDR3 sequence is CASSFDRTQGTYNEQFF. In DNA, the CDR3 is TGTGCCAGCAGCTTCGACCGAACTCAGGGTACTTACAATGAGCAGTTCTTC. V is TRBV7-2 and J is TRBJ2-1, with a tentative D call TRBD1 (5 bases). The CDR3 covers 17 residues. Trimming took off 3 bases at V and 4 bases at J, with 19 bases between the two ends. Germline CDR1 SGHTA, CDR2 FQGNSA.

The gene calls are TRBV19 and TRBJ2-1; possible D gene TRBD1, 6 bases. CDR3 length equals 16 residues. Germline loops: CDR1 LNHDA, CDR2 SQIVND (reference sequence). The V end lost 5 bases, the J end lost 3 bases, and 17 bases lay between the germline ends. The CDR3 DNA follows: TGTGCCAGTAGTTATAACAGGGAGCAGTACTACAATGAGCAGTTCTTC. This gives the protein CASSYNREQYYNEQFF. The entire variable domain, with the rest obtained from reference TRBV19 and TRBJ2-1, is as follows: DGGITQSPKYLFRKEGQNVTLSCEQNLNHDAMYWYRQDPGQGLRLIYYSQIVNDFQKGDIAEGYSVSREKKESFPLTVTSAQKNPTAFYLCASSYNREQYYNEQFFGPGTRLTVL.

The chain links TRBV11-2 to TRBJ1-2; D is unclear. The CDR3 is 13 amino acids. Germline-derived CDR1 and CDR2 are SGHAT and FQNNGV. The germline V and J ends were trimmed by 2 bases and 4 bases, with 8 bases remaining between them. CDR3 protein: CASSLTGSYGYTF. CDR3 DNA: TGTGCCAGCAGCTTAACCGGGTCCTATGGCTACACCTTC.